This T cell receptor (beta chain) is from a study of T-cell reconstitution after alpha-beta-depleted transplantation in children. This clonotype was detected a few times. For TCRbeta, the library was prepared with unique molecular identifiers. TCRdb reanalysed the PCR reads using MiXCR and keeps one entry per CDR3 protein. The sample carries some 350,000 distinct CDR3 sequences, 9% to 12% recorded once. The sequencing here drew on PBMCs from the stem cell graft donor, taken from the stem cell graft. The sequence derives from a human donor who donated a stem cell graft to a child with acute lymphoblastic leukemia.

The CDR3 protein is CASSGDREGEQYF. The CDR3, as DNA: TGTGCCAGCAGTGGCGACAGGGAAGGCGAGCAGTACTTC. The chain is built from TRBV2 and TRBJ2-7; 7 bases are a match to TRBD1. Losses at the gene ends were 4 bases for V and 6 bases for J; bases not matched to a gene: 6. Germline V CDR1 and CDR2: SNHLY, FYNNEI. CDR3 length: 13 amino acids.